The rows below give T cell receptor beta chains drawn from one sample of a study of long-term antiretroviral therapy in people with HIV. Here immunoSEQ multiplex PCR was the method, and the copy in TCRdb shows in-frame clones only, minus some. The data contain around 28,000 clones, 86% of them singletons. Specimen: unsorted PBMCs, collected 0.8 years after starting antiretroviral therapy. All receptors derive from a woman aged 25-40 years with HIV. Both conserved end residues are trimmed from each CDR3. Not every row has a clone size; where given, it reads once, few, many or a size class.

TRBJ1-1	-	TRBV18	ASSPGGWSTEAF
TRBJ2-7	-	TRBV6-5	ASSYPGQGFYEQY
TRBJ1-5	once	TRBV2	ASRPGGSNQPQH
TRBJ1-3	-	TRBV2	ASSETGIGNTIY
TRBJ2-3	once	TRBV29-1	SVDPGNTDTQY
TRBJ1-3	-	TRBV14	ASSDWGNTIY
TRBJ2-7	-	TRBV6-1	ASSEDVRSKGEQY
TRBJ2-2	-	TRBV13	ASRKDAGELF
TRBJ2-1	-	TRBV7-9	ASSPSRGVLEQF
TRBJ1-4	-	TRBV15	ATSRDLTGGYEKLF
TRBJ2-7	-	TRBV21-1	ASSKDGARAGAREQY
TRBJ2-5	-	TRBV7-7	ASSLGSAQGGRTQY
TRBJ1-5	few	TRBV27	ASSSGTGYQPQH
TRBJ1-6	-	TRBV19	ASSPTGVLYNSPLH
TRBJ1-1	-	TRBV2	ASSGDRKLEAF
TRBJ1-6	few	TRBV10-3	AISESGPYNSPLH
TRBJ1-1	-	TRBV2	ASSELADPNTEAF
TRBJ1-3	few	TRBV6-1	ASTQTGSGNTIY
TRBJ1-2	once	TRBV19	ASRGTAANYGYT
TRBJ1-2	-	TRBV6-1	ASRYLRQGPYGYT
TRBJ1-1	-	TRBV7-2	ASSFGGGGTEAF
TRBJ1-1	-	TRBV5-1	ASSPQGVSNTEAF
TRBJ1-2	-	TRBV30	AWSTGGRYGYT
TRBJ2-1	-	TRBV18	ASSHGLAGVNEQF
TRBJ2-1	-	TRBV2	ASRAILGSYNEQF
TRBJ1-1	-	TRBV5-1	ASSNLGALNTEAF
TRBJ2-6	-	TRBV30	AWTRDSFGANVLT
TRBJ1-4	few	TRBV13	ASSDRTGVSNEKLF
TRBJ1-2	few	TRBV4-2	ASSQGGQGSGYT
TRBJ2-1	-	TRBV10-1	ASSESTSGGAYNEQF
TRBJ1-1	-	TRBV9	ASSVVVGLKLNTEAF
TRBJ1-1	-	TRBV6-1	ASSDVRVQGTEAF
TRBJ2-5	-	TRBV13	ASSLAAVKQETQY
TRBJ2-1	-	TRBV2	ASRWNGTLLYNEQF
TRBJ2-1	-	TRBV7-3	ASSSGTSSYNEQF
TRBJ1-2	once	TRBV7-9	ASSLVFGSGYYGYT
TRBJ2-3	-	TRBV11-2	ASSLDVGGGRTQY
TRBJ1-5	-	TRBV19	ASSINRGYSNQPQH
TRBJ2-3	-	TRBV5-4	ASSYGQGTTDTQY
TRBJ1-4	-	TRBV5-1	ASGPLGGTVIEKLF
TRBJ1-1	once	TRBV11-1	ASSPQSGGAEAF
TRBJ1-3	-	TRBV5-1	ASSRETVGNTIY
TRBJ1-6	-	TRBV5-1	ASSLQAPNSPLH
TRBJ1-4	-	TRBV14	ASSQSWTANEKLF